This T cell receptor (beta chain) was obtained from a study of monozygotic twins with inflammatory bowel disease. For each CDR3 protein, TCRdb gives one entry from its re-call of the 5' RACE reads, without DNA. The sample includes about 450,000 distinct CDR3 sequences. CDR3 length: 14 residues. CDR1 and CDR2 from the germline V gene are SEHNR and FQNEAQ (reference sequence). The chain combines TRBV7-9 with TRBJ2-7; there is no DNA to check the TCRdb D call of TRBD1. Sequencing used blood. This sequence originates from a human donor with ulcerative colitis or Crohn's disease, or a healthy co-twin of an affected twin (not recorded which). The CDR3 sequence: CASSLEGGPYEQYF.